The 20 T cell receptor beta chains given below trace back to one sample, sequenced in a study of blood T cell repertoires in COVID-19. Assay: immunoSEQ multiplex PCR; the TCRdb copy retains only in-frame clones and omits some. The data hold 150,000 to 200,000 clones, with roughly 85% observed a single time. Sequenced material: PBMCs or T cells enriched from blood (not recorded which). The receptors were gathered from a woman under 30 who had recovered from COVID-19.

This clone was counted between two and nine times. A junction end diverges from the germline sequence, so it may reflect a read error. The chain carries TRBV7-7 and TRBJ2-2; a weak D match, TRBD2 (6 bases). Germline V gene data show CDR1 as SSHAT and CDR2 as FNYEAQ (reference sequence). CDR3 length: 15 amino acids. The CDR3 loop reads CASSREGAGTGELFF. The CDR3 DNA reads as TGTGCTAGCAGCCGGGAAGGGGCGGGGACCGGGGAGCTGTTTTTT. The whole variable domain, filled in from reference TRBV7-7 and TRBJ2-2, reads GAGVSQSPRYKVTKRGQDVTLRCDPISSHATLYWYQQALGQGPEFLTYFNYEAQPDKSGLPSDRFSAERPEGSISTLTIQRTEQRDSAMYRCASSREGAGTGELFFGEGSRLTVL.

This sequence joins TRBV6-1 and TRBJ2-5; D unclear. Germline CDR1 reads MNHNS; CDR2 reads SASEGT. Trimming removed 2 bases from V and 5 bases from J, with 15 bases in between. The CDR3 spans 15 residues. This chain's CDR3 is CASSESFTKLETQYF. The CDR3 DNA reads as TGTGCCAGCAGTGAAAGTTTTACTAAATTGGAGACCCAGTACTTC.

The J gene is TRBJ2-7, the V gene TRBV2; D remains unclear. CDR1 is SNHLY, CDR2 FYNNEI, per germline. The CDR3 is made up of 12 amino acids. Between the trimmed V and J ends, which lost 7 bases and 5 bases, there was a span of 12 bases. As DNA, the CDR3 is TGTGCCAGCACTCCCAATGAGGACGAGCAGTACTTC. Amino acids: CASTPNEDEQYF. Full variable domain (outside the CDR3, taken from reference TRBV2 and TRBJ2-7): EPEVTQTPSHQVTQMGQEVILRCVPISNHLYFYWYRQILGQKVEFLVSFYNNEISEKSEIFDDQFSVERPDGSNFTLKIRSTKLEDSAMYFCASTPNEDEQYFGPGTRLTVT.

The rearrangement links TRBV30 to TRBJ1-1; TRBD1 agrees at 10 bases. Unmatched junction bases numbered 8, after V lost 5 bases and J lost 5 bases. Germline V CDR1 and CDR2: GTSNPN, SVGIG (reference sequence). The CDR3 totals 14 residues. The CDR3 protein is CAWSTGGVWTEAFF. The CDR3 DNA sequence: TGTGCCTGGTCGACAGGGGGCGTTTGGACTGAAGCTTTCTTT.

The rearrangement uses TRBV18 and TRBJ2-7, with a weak D call TRBD2 (5 bases). The CDR3 loop spans 15 amino acids. Trimming shortened V by 5 bases and J by 5 bases, and 19 bases separated the two germline ends. Germline CDR1 and CDR2: KGHSH and LQKENI. DNA of the CDR3: TGTGCCAGCTCATCCAGTCGGGGTCCTCCCCACGAGCAGTACTTC. Translation gives CASSSSRGPPHEQYF.

The chain joins TRBV28 to TRBJ2-1, with D maybe TRBD2 (5 bases). Trimming took off 6 bases at V and 8 bases at J, with 20 bases between the two ends. The CDR3 is 15 amino acids. From germline, CDR1 is MDHEN and CDR2 SYDVKM. The CDR3 bases are TGTGCCAGCAGCCCCAATAGCGCAGGTTGGGATGAGCAGTTCTTC. The encoded protein is CASSPNSAGWDEQFF. Full variable domain (remainder filled in from reference TRBV28 and TRBJ2-1): DVKVTQSSRYLVKRTGEKVFLECVQDMDHENMFWYRQDPGLGLRLIYFSYDVKMKEKGDIPEGYSVSREKKERFSLILESASTNQTSMYLCASSPNSAGWDEQFFGPGTRLTVL.

V and J are TRBV9 and TRBJ1-1; the D gene is possibly TRBD1 (6 bases). This CDR3 is built from 16 residues. Trimming removed 4 bases from V and 3 bases from J, with 19 bases in between. In germline, CDR1 is SGDLS, CDR2 YYNGEE. CDR3 sequence reads: CASSPPGGAWDTEAFF. In DNA form, the CDR3 reads TGTGCCAGCAGCCCGCCTGGGGGGGCTTGGGACACTGAAGCTTTCTTT.

The genes are TRBV11-2 and TRBJ2-5, with D perhaps TRBD2 (5 bases). The CDR3 contains 11 residues. Germline V lookup: CDR1 SGHAT, CDR2 FQNNGV. The ends were cut back, 3 bases at V and 10 bases at J, with 9 bases in the middle. CDR3: CASSFRDDQYF. In nucleotides, the CDR3 is TGTGCCAGCAGCTTCCGGGATGACCAGTACTTC.

This sequence joins TRBV6-1 and TRBJ1-1; D is uncertain. V was trimmed by 2 bases and J by 11 bases, leaving 24 bases between them. The CDR3 has 16 amino acids. Germline CDR1 and CDR2: MNHNS and SASEGT. The CDR3 DNA is TGTGCCAGCAGTGAAACTTTTCGAGACCCGTCAATGGGCGCTTTCTTT. Translation gives CASSETFRDPSMGAFF.

This rearrangement joins TRBV7-9 to TRBJ2-3; D may be TRBD1 (6 bases). CDR3 length: 13 amino acids. Trimming stripped 5 bases from V and 6 bases from J, with 12 bases between. Germline V gene data show CDR1 as SEHNR and CDR2 as FQNEAQ (reference sequence). Written as DNA, the CDR3 is TGTGCCAGCAGCCCTCAGGGGTTGGATACGCAGTATTTT. Its translation is CASSPQGLDTQYF.

This rearrangement joins TRBV6-5 to TRBJ1-5; weak D call: TRBD1 (6 bases). The CDR3 runs 14 residues. Germline V gene lookup returns CDR1 MNHEY and CDR2 SVGAGI. The germline V and J ends were trimmed by 6 bases and 7 bases, with 16 bases remaining between them. In DNA form, the CDR3 reads TGTGCCAGCAGAAAGGAAACAGGGACCCAGCCCCAGCATTTT. Amino acid sequence: CASRKETGTQPQHF.

The genes are TRBV27 and TRBJ1-1; D is perhaps TRBD1 (6 bases). This CDR3 has 15 amino acids. Trimming shortened V by 6 bases and J by 1 base, and 15 bases separated the two germline ends. Germline V gene lookup returns CDR1 MNHEY and CDR2 SMNVEV (reference sequence). The CDR3 DNA sequence: TGTGCCAGCAGCCTCACTGGGGGCCCGAACACTGAAGCTTTCTTT. It is translated as CASSLTGGPNTEAFF.

The chain joins TRBV6-5 to TRBJ2-2; 12 bases match TRBD1. From germline, CDR1 is MNHEY and CDR2 SVGAGI. CDR3 length: 16 amino acids. J was trimmed by 6 bases and V by 2 bases; bases with no gene match: 4. The CDR3 nucleotides are TGTGCCAGCAGTTACGCGGGACAGGGGGCCGCCGGGGAGCTGTTTTTT. Its protein is CASSYAGQGAAGELFF.

CDR3 DNA: TGTGCCAGCAGCTTAGGTCAGGGGGAGCTGTTTTTT. Its translation: CASSLGQGELFF. This chain joins TRBV13 and TRBJ2-2; D unresolved. There are 12 residues in the CDR3. V gave up 0 bases and J gave up 8 bases, with 4 bases separating them. CDR1 and CDR2 (germline): PRHDT, FYEKMQ (reference sequence).

J is TRBJ1-3 and V is TRBV5-6; D is perhaps TRBD1 (6 bases). V was pared by 2 bases and J by 4 bases, with 16 bases between. There are 16 residues in the CDR3. Germline V lookup: CDR1 SGHDT, CDR2 YYEEEE. The CDR3 bases are TGTGCCAGCAGCTTTTCCGGACAGCCTTTCGGAAACACCATATATTTT. Encoded protein: CASSFSGQPFGNTIYF.

This clone was observed once. This chain links TRBV29-1 with TRBJ1-2; D unclear. V lost 7 bases to trimming and J lost 8 bases, with 14 bases between them. CDR3 length equals 11 residues. CDR1 and CDR2 from the germline V gene are SQVTM and ANQGSEA. The CDR3 region is CSGFREGGYTF. Here the CDR3 DNA reads TGCAGCGGGTTTAGAGAGGGAGGCTACACCTTC.

V and J are TRBV30 and TRBJ1-5, with 11 bases fitting TRBD1. This CDR3 is 16 amino acids long. Unmatched junction bases numbered 15, after V lost 8 bases and J lost 6 bases. Germline loops: CDR1 GTSNPN, CDR2 SVGIG (reference sequence). The CDR3 here is CALQISRDRGFQPQHF. CDR3 in DNA: TGTGCCCTACAAATCTCCCGGGACAGGGGGTTTCAGCCCCAGCATTTT.

This clone has only one observation. The genes are TRBV9 and TRBJ1-1, with 8 bases aligning to TRBD1. Trimming cost V 3 bases and J 3 bases; bases outside gene matches: 1. Germline CDR1 SGDLS, CDR2 YYNGEE. This CDR3 has 13 amino acids. CDR3 DNA sequence: TGTGCCAGCAGCGGGACAGGGCACACTGAAGCTTTCTTT. It specifies CASSGTGHTEAFF.

This rearrangement joins TRBV7-8 to TRBJ2-2; possibly TRBD2 for D (6 bases). This CDR3 is 16 amino acids long. Germline V gene sequence: CDR1 SGHVS, CDR2 FQNEAQ. Trimming cost V 1 base and J 0 bases, with 9 bases left between them. The CDR3: CASSLVGRSNTGELFF. Written as DNA, the CDR3 is TGTGCCAGCAGCTTAGTGGGGAGGTCGAACACCGGGGAGCTGTTTTTT.

The V call is TRBV10-3, the J call TRBJ2-7; 13 bases are shared with TRBD2. Germline V CDR1 and CDR2: ENHRY, SYGVKD. The J segment lost 4 bases and the V segment lost 7 bases, leaving 7 bases of the junction unmatched. The CDR3 consists of 15 residues. The DNA of the CDR3 is TGTGCCATCAACGGCGGGACTAGCGGGAAATACGAGCAGTACTTC. Translation: CAINGGTSGKYEQYF.